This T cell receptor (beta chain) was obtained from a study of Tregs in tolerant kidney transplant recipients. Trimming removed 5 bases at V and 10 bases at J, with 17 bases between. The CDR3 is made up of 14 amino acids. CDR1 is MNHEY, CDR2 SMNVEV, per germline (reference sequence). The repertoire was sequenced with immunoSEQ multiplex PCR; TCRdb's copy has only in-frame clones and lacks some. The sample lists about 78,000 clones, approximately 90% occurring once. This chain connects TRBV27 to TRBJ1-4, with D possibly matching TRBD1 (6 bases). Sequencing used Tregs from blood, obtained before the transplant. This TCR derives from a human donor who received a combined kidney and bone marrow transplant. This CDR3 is CASSIRGGGVKLFF. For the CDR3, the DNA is TGTGCCAGCAGTATCAGGGGAGGCGGGGTAAAACTGTTTTTT.